Reported below is one T cell receptor beta chain. The target of this receptor is not known. No qualities accompany the bases; no much larger clone lies one base away. The sample belongs to a study of T cells after yellow fever vaccination (dated by TCRdb to the late 2010s). Some background on the complete study: Libraries from fractions with low cell numbers were prepared with the SMART-Seq v4 Ultra Low Input RNA kit. Two healthy male donors, one aged 18 to 29 and one aged 30 to 39 years, were included in the cohort. To track T-cell clones before and after primary and booster YFV17D yellow fever vaccination, bulk TCR alpha and beta repertoires were sequenced longitudinally. Blood was collected at multiple timepoints before and after primary and secondary immunization, and bulk PBMC replicates and cell subsets were isolated. The investigation overall reported the following: The study included only two donors, which limits how far the findings can be generalized. A small share of clonotypes occurred in both CD4 and CD8 compartments, likely arising from convergent recombination. Because abundant contaminating clonotypes from the bulk population could be contained in FACS-sorted repertoires, computational filtering was required. Most clones expanded after primary vaccination were re-detected after the booster (around 96% of CD4 and 88% of CD8), suggesting broad memory maintenance. The secondary T-cell response was weaker than the primary response but faster, peaking on day 5 instead of day 15.

According to the study, the label for this sample's treatment or condition signals: live attenuated yellow fever vaccine strain. At every blood-draw timepoint, two biological replicates of bulk PBMCs were collected. PBMCs were isolated from peripheral blood using a standard Ficoll-Paque protocol. TriZol was used to extract RNA from bulk PBMCs, from CD4 and CD8 fractions, and from dextramer-positive and dextramer-negative fractions. TCR cDNA was made using 5'RACE template switching, a step that added a universal primer site and unique molecular identifiers. Priming for cDNA synthesis came from both the TCR alpha and TCR beta constant segments. Libraries were amplified in two PCR steps, with sample barcodes and sequencing adapters added in the second step. Sequencing of libraries was done on Illumina HiSeq 2500 (2x100 bp) or NovaSeq (2x150 bp). In the original analysis: Reads were demultiplexed and collapsed into UMI consensus sequences with MIGEC, and V(D)J alignment was performed with MiXCR. Vaccine-responding clonotypes were defined with edgeR using replicate PBMC samples, requiring FDR below 0.01 and a log2 fold change above 5 up to day 15. CD4 or CD8 identity was assigned to each bulk clonotype according to whether the clonotype was present at higher abundance in the sequenced CD4 repertoire or the sequenced CD8 repertoire. TCRdb trimmed public reads at Q25 via fastp, called clones via MiXCR and kept in-frame beta chains. Each CDR3 protein gets just one entry, which takes the most common genes and DNA from the rows behind it. TCRdb's processing, not the study's, gives the V and J calls here. Counted in this sample were hundreds of thousands of distinct CDR3 sequences; around 16% of them appeared once. The ten largest clones capture approximately 15% of the sample.

V is trimmed back by 6 bases and J by 4 bases, and the junction contains 9 bases that no gene match accounts for. The CDR3 has 15 amino acids, counting the end cysteine and phenylalanine. Left in the record is the CDR3 DNA by itself, 45 bases read in frame from the first base. This clonotype originated in a man younger than 30 who received the YFV17D yellow fever vaccine. The chain joins TRBV12-3 or TRBV12-4 to TRBJ2-1; 7 central nucleotides agree with TRBD1. Sequenced material: PBMCs, taken 5 days after the first yellow fever vaccination. The DNA is TGTGCCAGCAGCTTACCGGGACAGAAATACAATGAGCAGTTCTTC. This sequence encodes CASSLPGQKYNEQFF.